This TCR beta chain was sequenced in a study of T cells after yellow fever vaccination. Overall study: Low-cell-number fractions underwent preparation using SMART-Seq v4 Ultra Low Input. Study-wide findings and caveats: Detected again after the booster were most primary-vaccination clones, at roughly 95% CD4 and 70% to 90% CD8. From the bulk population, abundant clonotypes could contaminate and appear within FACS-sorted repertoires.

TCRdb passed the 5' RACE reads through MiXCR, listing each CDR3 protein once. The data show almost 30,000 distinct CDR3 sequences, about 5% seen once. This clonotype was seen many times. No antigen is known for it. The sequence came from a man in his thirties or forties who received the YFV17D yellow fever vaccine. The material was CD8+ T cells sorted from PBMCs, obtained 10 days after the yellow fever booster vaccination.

CDR3 sequence reads: CASSLDERTVSYNEQFF. For the CDR3, the DNA is TGTGCCAGCAGCTTAGATGAGAGGACTGTCTCCTACAATGAGCAGTTCTTC. The gene calls are TRBV7-6 and TRBJ2-1; weak D call: TRBD2 (5 bases). This CDR3 is built from 17 residues. Trimming removed 1 base at V and 0 bases at J, with 13 bases between. Germline loops: CDR1 SGHVS, CDR2 FNYEAQ.